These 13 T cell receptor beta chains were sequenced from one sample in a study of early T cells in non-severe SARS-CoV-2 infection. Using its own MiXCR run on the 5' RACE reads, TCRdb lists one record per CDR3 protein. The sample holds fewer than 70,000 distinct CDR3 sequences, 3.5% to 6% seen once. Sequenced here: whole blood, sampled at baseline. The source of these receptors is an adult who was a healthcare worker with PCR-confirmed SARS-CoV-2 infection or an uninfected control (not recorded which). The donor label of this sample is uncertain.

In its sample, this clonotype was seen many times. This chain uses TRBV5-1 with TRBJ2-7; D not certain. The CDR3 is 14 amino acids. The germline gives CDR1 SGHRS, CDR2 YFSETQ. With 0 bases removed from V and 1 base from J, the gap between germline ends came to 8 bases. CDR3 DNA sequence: TGCGCCAGCAGCTTGGACCCGGCTTCCTACGAGCAGTACTTC. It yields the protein CASSLDPASYEQYF.

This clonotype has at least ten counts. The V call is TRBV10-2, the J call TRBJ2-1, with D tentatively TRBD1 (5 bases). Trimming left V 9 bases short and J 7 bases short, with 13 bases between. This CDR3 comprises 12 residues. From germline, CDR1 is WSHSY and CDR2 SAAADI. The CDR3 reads CASSRVRNEQFF. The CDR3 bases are TGCGCCAGTTCCAGGGTAAGGAATGAGCAGTTCTTC.

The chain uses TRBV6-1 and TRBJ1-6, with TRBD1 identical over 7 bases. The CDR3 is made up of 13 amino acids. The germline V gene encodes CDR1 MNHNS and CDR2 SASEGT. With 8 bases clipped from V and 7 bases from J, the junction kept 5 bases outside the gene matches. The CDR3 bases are TGTGCCAGCCTAGGACAGGAAAATTCACCCCTCCACTTT. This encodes CASLGQENSPLHF.

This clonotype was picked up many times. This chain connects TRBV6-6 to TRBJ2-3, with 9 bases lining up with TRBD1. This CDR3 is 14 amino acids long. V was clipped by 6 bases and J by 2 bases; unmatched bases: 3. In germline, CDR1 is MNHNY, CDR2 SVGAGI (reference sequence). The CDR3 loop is CASRGTGNTDTQYF. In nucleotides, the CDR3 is TGTGCCAGCAGGGGGACAGGGAACACAGATACGCAGTATTTT.

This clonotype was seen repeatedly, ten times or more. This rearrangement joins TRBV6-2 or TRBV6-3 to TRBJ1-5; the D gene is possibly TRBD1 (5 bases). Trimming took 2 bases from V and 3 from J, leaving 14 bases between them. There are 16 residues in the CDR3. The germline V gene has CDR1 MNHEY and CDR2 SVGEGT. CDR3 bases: TGTGCCAGCAGTTACCCGGCAGGGCCGATCAATCAGCCCCAGCATTTT. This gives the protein CASSYPAGPINQPQHF.

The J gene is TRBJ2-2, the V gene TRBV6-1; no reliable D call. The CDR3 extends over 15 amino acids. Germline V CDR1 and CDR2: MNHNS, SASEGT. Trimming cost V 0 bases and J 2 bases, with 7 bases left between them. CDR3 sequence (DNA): TGTGCCAGCAGTGAAGCTTCCAGAAACACCGGGGAGCTGTTTTTT. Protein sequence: CASSEASRNTGELFF.

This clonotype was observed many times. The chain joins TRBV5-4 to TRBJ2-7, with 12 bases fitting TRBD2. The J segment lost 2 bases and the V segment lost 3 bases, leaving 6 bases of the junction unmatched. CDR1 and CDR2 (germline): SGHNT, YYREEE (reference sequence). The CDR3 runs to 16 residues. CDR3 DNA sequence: TGTGCCAGCAGCTCCTACCCTAGCGGGGGGGCCTACGAGCAGTACTTC. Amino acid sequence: CASSSYPSGGAYEQYF.

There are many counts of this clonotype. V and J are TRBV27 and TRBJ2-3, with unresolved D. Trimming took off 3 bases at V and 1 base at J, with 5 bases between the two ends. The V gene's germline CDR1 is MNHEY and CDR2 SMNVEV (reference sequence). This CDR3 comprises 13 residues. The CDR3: CASSLSGTDTQYF. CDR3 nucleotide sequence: TGTGCCAGCAGTTTGAGTGGCACAGATACGCAGTATTTT.

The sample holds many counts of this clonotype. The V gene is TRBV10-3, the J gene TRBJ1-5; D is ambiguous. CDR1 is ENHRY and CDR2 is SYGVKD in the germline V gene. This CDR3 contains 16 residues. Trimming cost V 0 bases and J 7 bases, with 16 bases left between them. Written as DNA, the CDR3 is TGTGCCATCAGTGAGTCGACGTGGACGCCACCCCAGCCCCAGCATTTT. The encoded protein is CAISESTWTPPQPQHF.

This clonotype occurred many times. CDR3 region: CASSYVVGNVNTEAFF. In DNA, the CDR3 is TGTGCCAGCAGTTACGTAGTAGGCAACGTGAACACTGAAGCTTTCTTT. The V and J genes are TRBV6-6 and TRBJ1-1; D uncertain. CDR1 is MNHNY, CDR2 SVGAGI, per germline (reference sequence). Trimming stripped 2 bases from V and 0 bases from J, with 13 bases between. This CDR3 comprises 16 residues.

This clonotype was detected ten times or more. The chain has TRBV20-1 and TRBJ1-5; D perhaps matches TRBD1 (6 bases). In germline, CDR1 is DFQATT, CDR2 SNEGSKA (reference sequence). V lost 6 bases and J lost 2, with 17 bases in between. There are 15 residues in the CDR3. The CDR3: CSAHSQGGGNQPQHF. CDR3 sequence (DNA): TGCAGTGCCCACAGTCAAGGGGGAGGCAATCAGCCCCAGCATTTT.

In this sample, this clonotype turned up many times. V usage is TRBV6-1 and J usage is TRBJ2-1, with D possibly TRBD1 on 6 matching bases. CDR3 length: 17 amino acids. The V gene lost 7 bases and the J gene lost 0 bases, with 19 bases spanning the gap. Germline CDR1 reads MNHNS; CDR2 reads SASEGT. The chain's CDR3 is CASTPGWGHSSYNEQFF. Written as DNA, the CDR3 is TGTGCCAGCACTCCGGGGTGGGGGCATTCCTCCTACAATGAGCAGTTCTTC.

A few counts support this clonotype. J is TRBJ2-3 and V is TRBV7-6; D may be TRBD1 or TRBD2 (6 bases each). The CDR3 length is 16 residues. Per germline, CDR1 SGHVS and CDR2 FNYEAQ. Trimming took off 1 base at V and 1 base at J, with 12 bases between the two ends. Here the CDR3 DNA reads TGTGCCAGCAGCTTAGGAAGGGGGGATGGCACAGATACGCAGTATTTT. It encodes CASSLGRGDGTDTQYF.